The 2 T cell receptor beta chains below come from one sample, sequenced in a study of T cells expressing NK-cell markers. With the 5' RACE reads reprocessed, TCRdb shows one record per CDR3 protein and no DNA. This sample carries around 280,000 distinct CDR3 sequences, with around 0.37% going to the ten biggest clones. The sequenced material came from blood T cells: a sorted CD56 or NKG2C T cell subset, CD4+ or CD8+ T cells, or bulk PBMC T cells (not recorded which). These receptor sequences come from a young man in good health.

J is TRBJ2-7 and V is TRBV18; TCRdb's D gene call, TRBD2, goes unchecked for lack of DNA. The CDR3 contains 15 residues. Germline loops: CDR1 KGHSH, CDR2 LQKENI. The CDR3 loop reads CASSPPGTRTYEQYF.

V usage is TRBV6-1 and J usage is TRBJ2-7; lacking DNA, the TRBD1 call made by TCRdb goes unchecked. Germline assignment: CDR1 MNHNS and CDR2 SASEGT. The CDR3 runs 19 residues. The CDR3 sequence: CASSPATTGGGTSANEQYF.